The next 5 T cell receptor beta chains were all read from a single sample in a study of blood T cell repertoires in COVID-19. This table comes from immunoSEQ multiplex PCR, and its TCRdb copy is limited to in-frame clones, with some not included. The sample lists about 200,000 clones, approximately 78% occurring once. The sample consisted of peripheral blood. All receptors derive from a woman aged 80 or older with COVID-19, enrolled during active disease.

The rearrangement joins TRBV6-2 or TRBV6-3 to TRBJ1-5, with 7 bases that match TRBD1. Germline CDR1 and CDR2: MNHEY and SVGEGT. This CDR3 region has 15 residues. The junction had 5 bases not matched to a gene; V was cut back by 6 bases and J by 0 bases. The CDR3 sequence is CASSKGTVSNQPQHF. DNA for the CDR3: TGTGCCAGCAGCAAAGGGACAGTTAGCAATCAGCCCCAGCATTTT.

This clone was counted once. This rearrangement joins TRBV15 to TRBJ1-1, with a tentative D call TRBD1 (6 bases). Trimming took 7 bases from V and 3 from J, leaving 15 bases between them. Looked up from germline, CDR1 is LNHNV and CDR2 is YYDKDF (reference sequence). The CDR3 runs to 14 residues. CDR3 sequence (DNA): TGTGCCACCATGGTGGGGGCCCGGTACACTGAAGCTTTCTTT. It specifies CATMVGARYTEAFF.

The CDR3 here is CASTLGGPSYEQYF. For the CDR3, the DNA is TGTGCCAGCACCCTAGGGGGCCCCTCCTACGAGCAGTACTTC. V gene TRBV5-5 combines with J gene TRBJ2-7; TRBD1 agrees at 7 bases. J was trimmed by 0 bases and V by 6 bases; bases with no gene match: 6. This CDR3 is 14 amino acids long. The germline V gene has CDR1 SGHKS and CDR2 YYEKEE (reference sequence).

This clone was observed a single time. The gene calls are TRBV27 and TRBJ2-7, with TRBD1 matching over 9 bases. Germline values: CDR1 MNHEY, CDR2 SMNVEV (reference sequence). The CDR3 is made up of 15 amino acids. V shed 6 bases and J 1 base; nucleotides not matched to a gene: 7. CDR3 loop: CASRGLGTGSYEQYF. The CDR3 DNA reads TGTGCCAGCAGGGGGTTAGGGACAGGGTCCTACGAGCAGTACTTC.

The chain employs TRBV3-1 (or the pseudogene TRBV3-2) and TRBJ1-2, with D uncertain. CDR1 LGHDT and CDR2 YNNKEL come from the germline V gene (reference sequence). The V end lost 4 bases, the J end lost 3 bases, and 9 bases lay between the germline ends. The CDR3 runs 13 residues. CDR3 residues: CASSPAQDYGYTF. The CDR3, as DNA: TGTGCCAGCAGCCCCGCGCAGGACTATGGCTACACCTTC.